Listed below are T cell receptor beta chains from one sample, sequenced in a study of technical replicates of blood from a few donors. Only in-frame clones appear in the TCRdb table, and some are missing; sequencing was by immunoSEQ multiplex PCR. The table shows tens of thousands of clones, with approximately 92% occurring only once. Input material: PBMCs. Every receptor here comes from a human donor in good health. Some clones in this sample may be carry-over from other donors' samples. The CDR3 runs from the conserved cysteine through the conserved F or W. A D gene is named only where the DNA matches it firmly. The size entry is marked missing in some rows and otherwise reads once, few, many or a size class.

.,TRBV5-4,TRBJ2-3,.,CASSLTRWADTQYF,TGTGCCAGCAGCTTGACTAGGTGGGCAGATACGCAGTATTTT
few,TRBV4-2,TRBJ1-3,.,CASSQEGGGAGNTIYF,TGTGCCAGCAGCCAAGAAGGGGGAGGGGCAGGAAACACCATATATTTT
.,TRBV5-1,TRBJ2-7,TRBD1,CASSLQGAQGAYEQYF,TGCGCCAGCAGCCTTCAGGGGGCCCAAGGTGCCTACGAGCAGTACTTC
.,TRBV6-5,TRBJ1-6,TRBD1,CASSLLTGQGGSPLHF,TGTGCCAGCAGTTTGCTGACCGGACAGGGTGGCTCACCCCTCCACTTT
.,TRBV12-5,TRBJ2-2,TRBD2,CASGLSLAGGPFTGELFF,TGTGCTAGTGGTTTAAGCCTAGCGGGAGGGCCGTTTACCGGGGAGCTGTTTTTT
.,TRBV4-2,TRBJ1-5,TRBD1,CASSQEDREYQPQHF,TGTGCCAGCAGCCAAGAGGACAGGGAATATCAGCCCCAGCATTTT
.,TRBV6-1,TRBJ2-5,.,CASSAGTTQETQYF,TGTGCCAGCAGTGCCGGGACAACACAAGAGACCCAGTACTTC
once,TRBV6-5,TRBJ1-2,.,CASSPRRWGYTF,TGTGCCAGCAGCCCTAGGCGGTGGGGCTACACCTTC
.,TRBV5-1,TRBJ2-1,TRBD2,CASSARLATNEQFF,TGCGCCAGCAGCGCAAGACTAGCGACGAATGAGCAGTTCTTC
.,TRBV6-5,TRBJ1-1,.,CASSRQTVRTEAFF,TGTGCCAGCAGTCGACAGACAGTGCGCACTGAAGCTTTCTTT
.,TRBV7-9,TRBJ2-3,TRBD2,CASSLAGTSGGTDTQYF,TGTGCCAGCAGCTTAGCCGGGACTAGCGGAGGCACAGATACGCAGTATTTT
.,TRBV4-2,TRBJ1-3,TRBD1,CASSQTGGVVGTIYF,TGTGCCAGCAGCCAGACAGGGGGGGTTGTGGGCACCATATATTTT
.,TRBV4-2,TRBJ1-2,.,CASSRGGGGPESGYTF,TGTGCCAGCAGCCGGGGTGGGGGCGGGCCGGAGAGTGGCTACACCTTC
.,TRBV7-9,TRBJ1-1,.,CASSYAGSEGGEGFF,TGTGCCAGCAGCTACGCCGGCTCAGAAGGAGGAGAAGGGTTCTTT
.,TRBV7-2,TRBJ2-7,TRBD2,CASSLGDHKASGVGYEQYF,TGTGCCAGCAGCTTAGGGGATCATAAGGCTAGCGGGGTGGGCTACGAGCAGTACTTC
.,TRBV21-1,TRBJ2-7,.,CASSKSEGGSRYEQYF,TGTGCCAGCAGCAAATCGGAAGGCGGGAGTAGATACGAGCAGTACTTC
once,TRBV15,TRBJ1-5,.,CATSRSRAVGAQHF,TGTGCCACCAGCAGATCGCGGGCGGTTGGGGCCCAGCATTTT
.,TRBV28,TRBJ2-3,TRBD1,CASSLGQDTDTQYF,TGTGCCAGCAGTTTAGGACAGGACACAGATACGCAGTATTTT
.,TRBV2,TRBJ2-3,TRBD2,CASSIGTSGRTDTQYF,TGTGCCAGCAGCATCGGGACTAGCGGGCGAACAGATACGCAGTATTTT
once,TRBV4-3,TRBJ2-1,TRBD2,CASSQDSAGGWNEQFF,TGCGCCAGCAGCCAAGATAGTGCGGGAGGGTGGAATGAGCAGTTCTTC
few,TRBV29-1,TRBJ1-1,.,CSVERSRGVNAFF,TGCAGCGTTGAGAGGTCCCGCGGAGTAAACGCTTTCTTT
once,TRBV7-2,TRBJ1-2,.,CASSYGGGSGYTF,TGTGCCAGCAGCTATGGCGGGGGAAGTGGCTACACCTTC
.,TRBV18,TRBJ1-1,.,CASSPFASGEAFF,TGTGCCAGCTCACCTTTTGCGTCTGGTGAAGCTTTCTTT
.,TRBV19,TRBJ1-1,TRBD1,CASSIRTGRSEAFF,TGTGCCAGTAGTATCCGGACAGGGAGGTCTGAAGCTTTCTTT
.,TRBV6-5,TRBJ1-5,.,CASSFLGQPQHF,TGTGCCAGCAGTTTCCTCGGTCAGCCCCAGCATTTT
.,TRBV15,TRBJ1-1,.,CATSRAVRGEAFF,TGTGCCACCAGCAGAGCCGTTCGGGGGGAAGCTTTCTTT
.,TRBV29-1,TRBJ2-1,TRBD2,CSVEYGGARYNEQFF,TGCAGCGTTGAGTACGGGGGGGCCCGCTACAATGAGCAGTTCTTC
once,TRBV28,TRBJ1-6,TRBD1,CASGTANSPLHF,TGTGCCAGCGGGACAGCGAATTCACCCCTCCACTTT
.,TRBV4-1,TRBJ1-2,.,CASSQGVLFTTYGYTF,TGCGCCAGCAGCCAAGGCGTTTTATTTACTACCTATGGCTACACCTTC
.,TRBV7-9,TRBJ1-2,.,CASSLSTGNYGYTF,TGTGCCAGCAGCTTAAGTACAGGGAACTATGGCTACACCTTC
.,TRBV6-5,TRBJ2-7,TRBD1,CASSYEPGQTYEQYF,TGTGCCAGCAGTTACGAACCGGGACAGACATACGAGCAGTACTTC
.,TRBV10-3,TRBJ2-3,TRBD2,CAISPPSGGSDTQYF,TGTGCCATCAGCCCCCCCAGCGGGGGTTCAGATACGCAGTATTTT
.,TRBV7-3,TRBJ2-3,TRBD2,CASSPGLAGDLTDTQYF,TGTGCCAGCAGCCCGGGACTAGCGGGGGACCTCACAGATACGCAGTATTTT
.,TRBV6-5,TRBJ2-7,TRBD1,CASSSSGTGDHEQYF,TGTGCCAGCAGCTCCAGCGGGACAGGGGACCACGAGCAGTACTTC
.,TRBV2,TRBJ2-5,.,CAGQTSLAQETQYF,TGTGCCGGCCAAACCAGTCTCGCACAAGAGACCCAGTACTTC
.,TRBV10-3,TRBJ2-1,.,CAISERGRGYNEQFF,TGTGCCATCAGTGAGAGAGGGCGGGGTTACAATGAGCAGTTCTTC
.,TRBV6-5,TRBJ1-1,.,CASSELTGTEAFF,TGTGCCAGCAGCGAACTTACAGGGACTGAAGCTTTCTTT
.,TRBV6-1,TRBJ1-5,TRBD1,CASRGTDSNQPQHF,TGTGCCAGCAGAGGGACAGATAGCAATCAGCCCCAGCATTTT
.,TRBV9,TRBJ1-6,TRBD1,CASSGGQGHSPLHF,TGTGCCAGCAGCGGGGGACAGGGGCATTCACCCCTCCACTTT
.,TRBV30,TRBJ2-2,TRBD2,CAGASGRKTGELFF,TGTGCCGGGGCTAGCGGGAGAAAAACCGGGGAGCTGTTTTTT
.,TRBV11-1,TRBJ1-4,.,CASRSGLNEKLFF,TGTGCCAGCAGGTCAGGTCTTAATGAAAAACTGTTTTTT
.,TRBV5-1,TRBJ1-6,.,CASSVGDNSPLHF,TGCGCCAGCTCGGTAGGGGACAACTCACCCCTCCACTTT
.,TRBV29-1,TRBJ2-5,.,CSVQTRPQETQYF,TGCAGCGTCCAGACTAGACCCCAAGAGACCCAGTACTTC
.,TRBV6-5,TRBJ2-7,TRBD2,CASSVTSGDPYEQYF,TGTGCCAGCAGTGTTACTAGCGGAGACCCCTACGAGCAGTACTTC
.,TRBV11-3,TRBJ2-2,.,CASSTHRGTRGTGELFF,TGTGCCAGCAGTACCCACCGCGGGACCCGAGGAACCGGGGAGCTGTTTTTT